The present T cell receptor beta chain was sequenced within a study of OX40 agonist ivuxolimab in advanced cancers. Sequencing was performed with immunoSEQ multiplex PCR; in TCRdb, only in-frame clones are kept and a portion is missing. Of some 80,000 clones in the sample, 94% were seen once. With respect to this clone: Its antigen remains unknown.

The CDR3 has 16 amino acids. CDR1 SGHNT and CDR2 YYREEE come from the germline V gene (reference sequence). Between the trimmed V and J ends, which lost 3 bases and 0 bases, there was a span of 14 bases. Findings and caveats of the study: The expanded peripheral T cells' antigen specificity was not determined.

Anyone with autoimmune disease history or systemic immunosuppression was excluded. The study sampled blood at baseline, cycle 4 day 1, and cycle 7 day 1. This chain uses TRBV5-4 with TRBJ2-3, with D perhaps being TRBD1 or TRBD2 (5 bases each). This clonotype was obtained from an adult with an advanced solid tumor such as melanoma, head and neck, liver or kidney cancer. Material: CD4+ or CD8+ T cells sorted from blood, obtained in a trial of the OX40 agonist ivuxolimab. The CDR3 protein is CASSSGTPGSTDTQYF. CDR3 bases: TGTGCCAGCAGCTCGGGGACGCCAGGTAGCACAGATACGCAGTATTTT.